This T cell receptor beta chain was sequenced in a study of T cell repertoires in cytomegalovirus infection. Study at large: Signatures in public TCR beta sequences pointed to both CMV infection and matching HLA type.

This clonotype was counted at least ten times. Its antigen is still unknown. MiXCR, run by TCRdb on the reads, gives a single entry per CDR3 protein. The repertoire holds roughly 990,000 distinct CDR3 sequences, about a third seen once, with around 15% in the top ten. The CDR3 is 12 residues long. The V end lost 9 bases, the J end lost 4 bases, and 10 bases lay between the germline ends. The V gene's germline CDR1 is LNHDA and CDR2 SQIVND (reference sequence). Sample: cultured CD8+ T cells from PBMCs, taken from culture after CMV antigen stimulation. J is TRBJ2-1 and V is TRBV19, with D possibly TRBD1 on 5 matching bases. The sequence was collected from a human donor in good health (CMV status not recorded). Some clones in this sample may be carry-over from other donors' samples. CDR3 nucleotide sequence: TGTGCCAGCTCAGGGCAATACAATGAGCAGTTCTTC. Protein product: CASSGQYNEQFF.